This record concerns one T cell receptor (beta chain) sequence. It lacks a known antigen. Qualities for individual bases were not recorded, and no much larger clone is one base off. Per the germline V gene (reference sequence), SEHNR is the CDR1 and FQNEAQ is the CDR2. V sheds 5 bases and J sheds 3 bases, leaving 7 bases between their ends. Measured from the cysteine to the phenylalanine, the CDR3 is 12 residues long. The DNA shown is the 36-base CDR3, in frame from base 1. These data are taken from a study of identical twins listed by TCRdb under 2016. At the level of the whole study: TCR alpha and beta repertoires from monozygotic twins, unrelated adults of various ages and cord blood were deep-sequenced to test whether fetal clonotypes persist. To rule out contamination, the twin experiments were replicated at different times with different library preparation protocols.

Overall study outcomes, separate from this receptor: In beta out-of-frame sequences, excess twin sharing was weaker, because having fewer shared sequences lowered the signal-to-noise ratio. In monozygotic twins, out-of-frame TCR alpha sharing was systematically underestimated by recombination models, although the models agreed with sharing between unrelated individuals. Abundant cord blood beta clonotypes had fewer insertions, young adult naive repertoires showed a similar but weaker trend, and memory repertoires showed no such trend. Out-of-frame TCR alpha sequences shared between twins showed an excess of low generation-probability sequences compared with coincidental sharing between unrelated individuals. Invariant T cells such as MAIT and iNKT could partly confound zero-insertion analyses, although diverse VJ usage argued against such confounding for most clonotypes. Because the same donors could not be followed over many years, the conclusions relied on cross-sectional statistical analysis.

Receptors were amplified or captured by 5' RACE. The reads were generated on an Illumina HiSeq 2000. Template switching added a universal primer binding site, and the final cDNA carried a unique molecular identifier that allowed TCR cDNA molecules to be counted accurately. Specific primers in the conserved constant-segment region were used to synthesize first-strand cDNA for TCR alpha and beta chains. To control for contamination, every cDNA library carried two barcodes: a SMART-Mk sample barcode plus Illumina barcodes. TruSeq adapter sequences and Illumina sample barcodes were added in two successive PCR steps. The Illumina HiSeq platform was used with custom primers to sequence TCR alpha and beta cDNA libraries. The study's processing was this. Unique molecular identifiers were extracted from raw reads with MiGEC, and CDR3 positions were determined with MiXCR. For each individual, recombination models were inferred using an EM algorithm with the repgenHMM and IGoR tools. The tcR package in R was used for shared clonotype analysis, with sharing normalized by the product of cloneset sizes. Out-of-frame nonproductive sequences were analyzed to study raw recombination free of thymic and clonal selection effects. TCRdb took the public reads, trimmed them with fastp at Q25, ran MiXCR for clone calling and kept in-frame beta chains. Rows with a matching CDR3 protein are joined into one entry that keeps the most common DNA and genes. The V and J calls follow TCRdb's processing rather than the paper's. A total of about 530,000 distinct CDR3 sequences appear in this sample, about 20% of them only once. The ten largest clones capture approximately 0.48% of the sample.

Every donor was a healthy Caucasian. Three pairs of female monozygotic twins, all aged about 18 to 30 years, were included in the twin cohort. Positive isolation kits from Invitrogen were used to isolate the CD4+ and CD8+ T cell populations. This sample also belongs to another study, concerning yellow fever vaccine responses in identical twins. The second study's paper adds: According to the authors, in identical twins the way T cells responded to vaccination appeared partly convergent and partly personalized. In identical twins, the study followed T cell clones that responded to the vaccine with precision.

The sequence links TRBV7-9 to TRBJ2-5; the D gene cannot be named for sure. This sequence originates from a woman aged 18-29 years in good health. The sequenced material came from CD4+ T cells sorted from blood. The nucleotide sequence reads TGTGCCAGCAGCAAAAATGAAGAGACCCAGTACTTC. This yields the protein CASSKNEETQYF. The variable domain in full, with residues beyond the CDR3 obtained from the reference TRBV7-9 and TRBJ2-5 genes, is DTGVSQNPRHKITKRGQNVTFRCDPISEHNRLYWYRQTLGQGPEFLTYFQNEAQLEKSRLLSDRFSAERPKGSFSTLEIQRTEQGDSAMYLCASSKNEETQYFGPGTRLLVL.